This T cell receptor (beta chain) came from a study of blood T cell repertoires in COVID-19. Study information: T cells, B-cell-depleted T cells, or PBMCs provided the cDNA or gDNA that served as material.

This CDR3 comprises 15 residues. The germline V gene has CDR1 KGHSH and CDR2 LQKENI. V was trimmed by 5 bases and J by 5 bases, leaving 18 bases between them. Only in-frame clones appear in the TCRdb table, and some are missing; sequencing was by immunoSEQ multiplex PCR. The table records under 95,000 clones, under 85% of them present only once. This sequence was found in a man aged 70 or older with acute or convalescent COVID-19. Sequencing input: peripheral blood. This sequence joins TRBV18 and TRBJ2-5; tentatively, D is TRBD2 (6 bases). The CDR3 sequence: CASSRDLGGVETQYF. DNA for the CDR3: TGTGCCAGCTCAAGGGACCTGGGAGGCGTGGAGACCCAGTACTTC.